The rows below give T cell receptor beta chains drawn from one sample of a study of Ad26.COV2.S vaccination and SARS-CoV-2 variants. Sequencing used immunoSEQ multiplex PCR; TCRdb keeps in-frame clones, though not all of them. The sample has under 250,000 clones, around 88% seen once. Sequenced here: peripheral blood, sampled in a trial of Ad26.COV2.S vaccine versus placebo. Receptors were obtained from a person aged 18-60 years who received the Ad26.COV2.S COVID-19 vaccine or a placebo. Both conserved end residues are part of each CDR3. Each record gives: V gene, clone size, D gene, J gene, CDR3 DNA, CDR3 protein. The D gene is left open where the match is weak. Not every row has a clone size; where given, it reads once, few, many or a size class.

>TRBV7-2|NA|TRBD2|TRBJ2-1
TGTGCCAGCAGCCGGACTAGCGGAGGTCTAGGCAATGAGCAGTTCTTC
CASSRTSGGLGNEQFF
>TRBV11-2|NA|NA|TRBJ2-7
TGTGCCAGCAGCCCTCGTGGAGGGTCCTACGAGCAGTACTTC
CASSPRGGSYEQYF
>TRBV2|NA|NA|TRBJ1-2
TGTGCCAGCAGTGAAGCGCGGGGGGCTACCGGCTACACCTTC
CASSEARGATGYTF
>TRBV28|once|TRBD1|TRBJ2-3
TGTGCCAGCAATCCCGCCGGGACAGGGGGCGCAGATACGCAGTATTTT
CASNPAGTGGADTQYF
>TRBV7-9|NA|NA|TRBJ2-2
TGTGCCAGCAGCTTAGTACTAGCTGGGGCCGGGGAGCTGTTTTTT
CASSLVLAGAGELFF
>TRBV6-5|NA|NA|TRBJ1-5
TGTGCCAGCAGTTACGGCAGAGATCAGCCCCAGCATTTT
CASSYGRDQPQHF
>TRBV4-1|NA|NA|TRBJ1-4
TGCGCCAGCAGCCAAGGCGTGGATCATGAAAAACTGTTTTTT
CASSQGVDHEKLFF
>TRBV27|NA|TRBD1|TRBJ2-1
TGTGCCAGCAGTTTATTTTACCGGACAGGGGCTAACCCGTACTCCTACAATGAGCAGTTCTTC
CASSLFYRTGANPYSYNEQFF
>TRBV5-1|few|TRBD2|TRBJ2-2
TGCGCCAGCAGCTTGGCGGCGGGAGGCGCGAACACCGGGGAGCTGTTTTTT
CASSLAAGGANTGELFF
>TRBV5-4|NA|NA|TRBJ2-1
TGTGCCAGCAGCTTATCGGGGCGGGTCCTGTACAATGAGCAGTTCTTC
CASSLSGRVLYNEQFF
>TRBV7-2|NA|NA|TRBJ2-7
TGTGCCAGCAGCTTCCTCCCGGTCGGGGGAAGGAGCAACGAGCAGTACTTC
CASSFLPVGGRSNEQYF
>TRBV5-4|few|TRBD2|TRBJ2-5
TGTGCCAGCAGCTCGGGACTAGCGGGGGAGACCCAGTACTTC
CASSSGLAGETQYF
>TRBV5-8|NA|NA|TRBJ2-2
TGTGCCAGCAGCTTGGCGGGTCTCCCCACCGGGGAGCTGTTTTTT
CASSLAGLPTGELFF
>TRBV9|NA|TRBD1|TRBJ2-1
TGTGCCAGCAGCGGGGACAGCTCACGAGCCATCCAGAATGAGCAGTTCTTC
CASSGDSSRAIQNEQFF
>TRBV27|few|TRBD1|TRBJ1-1
TGTGCCAGCAGTTTTACAGGGGGGAACACTGAAGCTTTCTTT
CASSFTGGNTEAFF
>TRBV9|NA|NA|TRBJ2-2
TGTGCCAGCAGCGCCGGAGGGATAACCGGGGAGCTGTTTTTT
CASSAGGITGELFF
>TRBV18|many|TRBD1|TRBJ1-2
TGTGCCAGCTCGCCCGGGACAGGGGGTGGCTACACCTTC
CASSPGTGGGYTF
>TRBV7-9|NA|NA|TRBJ1-3
TGTGCCAGCAACTTCGGGACGGGGGGTGACTCTGGAAACACCATATATTTT
CASNFGTGGDSGNTIYF
>TRBV4-3|NA|TRBD1|TRBJ2-5
TGCGCCAGCAGCCAAGGTGACAGGGACGTCGAGACCCAGTACTTC
CASSQGDRDVETQYF
>TRBV27|NA|NA|TRBJ2-5
TGTGCCAGCAGTTTATCTCAATTAGCTCGAGAGACCCAGTACTTC
CASSLSQLARETQYF
>TRBV7-2|NA|NA|TRBJ2-2
TGTGCCAGCAGCTTCTTAGCGGCGAACACCGGGGAGCTGTTTTTT
CASSFLAANTGELFF
>TRBV12-3/TRBV12-4|NA|NA|TRBJ1-2
TGTGCCAGCAGTTTGCGGTTGACCTATGGCTACACCTTC
CASSLRLTYGYTF
>TRBV6-2/TRBV6-3|NA|NA|TRBJ2-6
TGTGCCAGCAGTTACGGAAATCCGTCTGGGGCCAACGTCCTGACTTTC
CASSYGNPSGANVLTF
>TRBV18|NA|NA|TRBJ1-1
TGTGCCAGCTCGCCTGATAGGGGGAGAATGAACACTGAAGCTTTCTTT
CASSPDRGRMNTEAFF
>TRBV2|NA|NA|TRBJ2-5
TGTGCCAGCAGTGGAGTTAACAGGGTGGCCCAGTACTTC
CASSGVNRVAQYF
>TRBV4-1|NA|NA|TRBJ1-5
TGCGCCAGCAGCCAAGATTTGAGGGATCAGCCCCAGCATTTT
CASSQDLRDQPQHF